This TCR beta chain is drawn from a study of blood T cell repertoires in COVID-19. In the study overall: Whether acute or convalescent, the COVID-19 samples came from the United States, Italy and Spain. The analysed material was cDNA or gDNA that came from T cells, B-cell-depleted T cells, or PBMCs.

Methods used by the authors: Reference gene primer amplification gave estimated nucleated cell counts. The method was immunoSEQ multiplex PCR; TCRdb's version includes in-frame clones alone and lacks a portion of them. That table furnishes V, J and clone size, whereas the DNA furnished D and trimming. The sample lists some 80,000 clones, less than 85% seen once, with approximately 5% in the top ten. The CDR3 contains 16 residues. Germline CDR1 LNHDA, CDR2 SQIVND (reference sequence). V was pared by 7 bases and J by 2 bases, with 12 bases of the junction left unmatched. The source is an elderly woman with active or convalescent COVID-19. V gene TRBV19 combines with J gene TRBJ2-3; 7 positions match TRBD2. Source material: peripheral blood. CDR3 sequence reads: CASTWGGTGVTDTQYF. CDR3 sequence (DNA): TGTGCCAGTACGTGGGGGGGGACCGGGGTCACAGATACGCAGTATTTT.